This entry concerns a single T cell receptor beta chain. The data derive from a study of T-cell reconstitution after alpha-beta-depleted transplantation in children. Per germline, CDR1 LGHNA and CDR2 YSLEER. This CDR3 spans 15 amino acids. V lost 3 bases and J lost 4, with 13 bases in between. Unique molecular identifiers were used in preparing the TCRbeta library. TCRdb recomputed calls from the PCR reads with MiXCR, one row per CDR3 protein. The data contain some 530,000 distinct CDR3 sequences, about an eighth of them singletons. The receptor's source is a human donor who donated a stem cell graft to a child with combined immunodeficiency. The sequencing here drew on PBMCs from the stem cell graft donor, taken from the stem cell graft. The chain joins TRBV4-3 to TRBJ1-3; D unclear. CDR3 DNA sequence: TGCGCCAGCAGCCAGGGTACAAGAACCGGAAACACCATATATTTT. Amino acid sequence: CASSQGTRTGNTIYF.